These T cell receptor beta chains were read from a single sample in a study of T cell responses to AZD1222 COVID-19 vaccine. Assay used: immunoSEQ multiplex PCR; TCRdb lists only in-frame clones, some missing. This table holds approximately 150,000 clones, approximately 94% found once. The sample here was peripheral blood, taken 28 days after the second AZD1222 dose. The receptors originated from an adult who received the AZD1222 COVID-19 vaccine. CDR3s include the opening cysteine and the closing phenylalanine or tryptophan. A D gene is named only where the DNA matches it firmly. For some rows the clone size is stated as once, few or many, or as a class when expanded; others skip it.

-	TRBJ2-6	-	TRBV5-1	CASTPQGSYGANVLTF	TGCGCCAGCACCCCACAGGGTTCTTATGGGGCCAACGTCCTGACTTTC
-	TRBJ1-2	-	TRBV28	CASSLSTRGGYTF	TGTGCCAGCAGTTTATCAACAAGGGGTGGCTACACCTTC
-	TRBJ2-7	TRBD1	TRBV6-6	CASRPGQGDSYEQYF	TGTGCCAGCAGACCGGGACAGGGGGACTCCTACGAGCAGTACTTC
-	TRBJ2-2	-	TRBV19	CASRGHDTGELFF	TGTGCCAGTAGGGGACACGACACCGGGGAGCTGTTTTTT
-	TRBJ2-1	-	TRBV6-5	CASPSYNEQFF	TGTGCCAGCCCCTCCTACAATGAGCAGTTCTTC
-	TRBJ2-2	TRBD2	TRBV7-6	CASSLVTGGSNTGELFF	TGTGCCAGCAGTCTAGTGACGGGAGGGTCGAACACCGGGGAGCTGTTTTTT
-	TRBJ1-6	-	TRBV9	CASSGSSGSSYNSPLHF	TGTGCCAGCAGCGGGAGTTCTGGGAGCTCCTATAATTCACCCCTCCACTTT
-	TRBJ1-2	TRBD1	TRBV6-1	CASSESAAQGGYGYTF	TGTGCCAGCAGTGAAAGTGCCGCACAGGGGGGGTATGGCTACACCTTC
once	TRBJ1-2	-	TRBV4-1	CASSQDGRQSYTF	TGCGCCAGCAGCCAAGATGGCCGCCAAAGCTACACCTTC
-	TRBJ2-3	-	TRBV6-1	CASSEGVPRTQYF	TGTGCCAGCAGTGAAGGAGTACCTAGAACGCAGTATTTT
-	TRBJ2-3	TRBD2	TRBV18	CASSPQAGSGAGGRTDTQYF	TGTGCCAGCTCACCACAAGCGGGCAGCGGGGCGGGAGGCCGCACAGATACGCAGTATTTT
once	TRBJ1-6	-	TRBV18	CASSPRAQASSYNSPLHF	TGTGCCAGCTCACCACGGGCCCAGGCGAGCTCCTATAATTCACCCCTCCACTTT
-	TRBJ2-1	-	TRBV5-1	CASSLWAGQYNEQFF	TGCGCCAGCAGCTTGTGGGCGGGACAGTACAATGAGCAGTTCTTC
-	TRBJ1-1	-	TRBV27	CASSLNQNTEAFF	TGTGCCAGCAGTTTAAACCAGAACACTGAAGCTTTCTTT
-	TRBJ1-4	-	TRBV5-1	CASRGNSNEKLFF	TGCGCCAGCAGGGGCAACTCTAATGAAAAACTGTTTTTT
-	TRBJ2-3	-	TRBV27	CASSLRGGTDTQYF	TGTGCCAGCTCCTTAAGGGGGGGGACAGATACGCAGTATTTT
-	TRBJ2-1	TRBD2	TRBV27	CASSSDHRAGVVEQFF	TGTGCCAGCAGTTCCGACCACAGAGCGGGAGTAGTTGAGCAGTTCTTC
-	TRBJ2-1	-	TRBV7-2	CASSLKFGGYNEQFF	TGTGCCAGCAGCTTAAAATTCGGGGGTTACAATGAGCAGTTCTTC
-	TRBJ1-2	-	TRBV12-3/TRBV12-4	CASSPGFYGYTF	TGTGCCAGCAGCCCGGGGTTCTATGGCTACACCTTC
-	TRBJ2-1	TRBD1	TRBV6-5	CASSPRTGGTDEQFF	TGTGCCAGCAGTCCCCGGACAGGGGGCACGGATGAGCAGTTCTTC
once	TRBJ2-7	-	TRBV11-2	CASSSLSGFSEQYF	TGTGCCAGCAGCTCCCTCTCAGGGTTCTCCGAGCAGTACTTC
-	TRBJ2-1	TRBD2	TRBV15	CATSRDQAGEQFF	TGTGCCACCAGCAGAGATCAAGCGGGAGAGCAGTTCTTC
-	TRBJ2-7	TRBD1	TRBV18	CASSPVQGNYEQYF	TGTGCCAGCTCACCTGTACAGGGGAATTACGAGCAGTACTTC
-	TRBJ2-3	TRBD1	TRBV7-7	CASSQGQGDTDTQYF	TGTGCCAGCAGCCAGGGACAGGGGGACACAGATACGCAGTATTTT
-	TRBJ2-1	-	TRBV10-3	CAISAFPPSDPSYNEQFF	TGTGCCATCAGCGCATTTCCCCCTAGCGACCCCTCCTACAATGAGCAGTTCTTC
few	TRBJ2-7	-	TRBV10-3	CASSSAYEQYF	TGTGCCAGCTCAAGCGCCTACGAGCAGTACTTC
-	TRBJ2-5	TRBD2	TRBV5-6	CASSLLAGGTQETQYF	TGTGCCAGCAGCTTACTAGCGGGAGGTACCCAAGAGACCCAGTACTTC
-	TRBJ1-2	-	TRBV20-1	CSAFGGYTF	TGCAGTGCTTTCGGAGGCTACACCTTC
-	TRBJ1-3	-	TRBV12-3/TRBV12-4	CASSLIRGSIFF	TGTGCCAGCAGTTTAATCAGGGGATCGATTTTCTTT
-	TRBJ2-3	-	TRBV29-1	CSVGRGAQDTQYF	TGCAGCGTTGGGCGGGGTGCACAAGATACGCAGTATTTT
few	TRBJ1-1	TRBD1	TRBV18	CASSPPGQGAMNTEAFF	TGTGCCAGCTCACCTCCGGGACAGGGGGCCATGAACACTGAAGCTTTCTTT
once	TRBJ1-5	-	TRBV10-3	CAISESTGWGVQHF	TGTGCCATCAGTGAGTCAACAGGCTGGGGAGTCCAGCATTTT
-	TRBJ1-1	TRBD1	TRBV11-3	CASSPGTGKFEAFF	TGTGCCAGCAGCCCGGGGACAGGAAAATTCGAAGCTTTCTTT
-	TRBJ2-1	-	TRBV6-5	CASSRGGSYNEQFF	TGTGCCAGCAGCAGGGGGGGCTCCTACAATGAGCAGTTCTTC
-	TRBJ2-7	-	TRBV28	CASSLYVRDPKADYSYEQYF	TGTGCCAGCAGTTTGTATGTCCGTGACCCGAAAGCCGACTACTCCTACGAGCAGTACTTC
-	TRBJ1-2	-	TRBV29-1	CSVDGGRYGYTF	TGCAGCGTTGACGGGGGTCGGTATGGCTACACCTTC
-	TRBJ2-1	TRBD2	TRBV7-2	CASSPGLAGAIDEQFF	TGTGCCAGCAGCCCTGGACTAGCGGGAGCTATAGATGAGCAGTTCTTC
-	TRBJ1-1	-	TRBV6-6	CASSPQRGTEAFF	TGTGCCAGCAGTCCCCAGAGGGGGACTGAAGCTTTCTTT
-	TRBJ1-2	-	TRBV2	CASRAPANYGYTF	TGTGCCAGCAGGGCCCCAGCTAACTATGGCTACACCTTC
-	TRBJ2-1	TRBD2	TRBV9	CASSVVVAGEYNEQFF	TGTGCCAGCAGCGTAGTAGTAGCGGGAGAATACAATGAGCAGTTCTTC
-	TRBJ1-1	-	TRBV4-1	CASSQDQDSRNTEAFF	TGCGCCAGCAGCCAAGATCAGGACTCCAGGAACACTGAAGCTTTCTTT
-	TRBJ1-1	-	TRBV25-1	CASSGSTEAFF	TGTGCCAGCAGTGGTAGCACTGAAGCTTTCTTT
once	TRBJ1-1	-	TRBV9	CASSVGGGSTEAFF	TGTGCCAGCAGCGTAGGTGGAGGTTCTACTGAAGCTTTCTTT
once	TRBJ2-7	-	TRBV6-1	CASSEFAGGVSYEQYF	TGTGCCAGCAGTGAATTCGCAGGGGGGGTCTCCTACGAGCAGTACTTC
once	TRBJ2-1	-	TRBV6-5	CASSRLNEQFF	TGTGCCAGCAGCCGATTGAATGAGCAGTTCTTC
-	TRBJ2-3	-	TRBV29-1	CSVGIQRDTQYF	TGCAGCGTGGGAATTCAGAGGGATACGCAGTATTTT